This TCR beta chain was recorded in a study of human T cells and chemical hapten exposure. Study at large: In the roughly 25-week study, patients were dosed weekly with diphenylcyclopropenone on the scalp throughout. Whole-study findings and limits: Expanded TCR counts at PT1 went up together with patch test score, a positive correlation.

This clonotype was seen ten or more times. The antigen is undetermined. Losses at the gene ends were 4 bases for V and 5 bases for J; bases not matched to a gene: 4. The CDR3 covers 13 residues. CDR1 is SGHTA, CDR2 FQGNSA, per germline. Within the library, unique molecular identifiers were attached to each individual cDNA molecule. TCRdb re-derived calls from the RACE reads in MiXCR, one entry per CDR3 protein. The sample has 80,000 to 100,000 distinct CDR3 sequences; around 7% are singletons. Regarding time point: patch test 1, 2 weeks after DPC sensitization. Treatment in this sample: therapeutic diphenylcyclopropenone sensitization with weekly scalp DPC.

This clonotype was sampled from a woman aged 25 to 39 with alopecia areata. Some clones in this sample may be carry-over from other donors' samples. Sequenced here: whole blood, sampled in connection with sensitization to the hapten diphenylcyclopropenone (DPC). V usage is TRBV7-2 and J usage is TRBJ2-5; 7 positions agree with TRBD1. CDR3 protein: CASSSTTGETQYF. The CDR3 nucleotides read TGTGCCAGCAGCTCCACGACAGGGGAGACCCAGTACTTC.